What follows are 31 T cell receptor beta chains derived from one specimen sequenced in a study of T cell clonality in common variable immunodeficiency. Study-wide points: Fewer deletions and N-nucleotide insertions were reportedly seen in common variable immunodeficiency TCR beta sequences.

Clones were sequenced by immunoSEQ multiplex PCR, and TCRdb holds only the in-frame ones, with some missing. The sample is made up of 7,800 or so clones, none counted only once. Their target antigens are unknown. Sequenced sample: peripheral blood mononuclear cells. Receptor source: a human donor with common variable immunodeficiency.

This clone has ten or more counts. Read data end 3 residues before the CDR3 end; the end is taken from the germline J gene. The V call is TRBV2, the J call TRBJ2-7, with 7 nucleotides matching TRBD1. Looked up from germline, CDR1 is SNHLY and CDR2 is FYNNEI. The CDR3 has 13 amino acids. V shed 8 bases, J shed 6 bases, and the junction held 10 bases outside the gene matches. CDR3: CASWRNRGSEQYF. CDR3 DNA, as far as it was read: TGTGCCAGCTGGAGGAACAGGGGCTCCGAG.

This clone was counted a few times. The read halts 3 residues ahead of the CDR3 end, with the missing end drawn from the germline J gene. The chain has TRBV7-3 and TRBJ1-1, with TRBD1 matching over 8 bases. Germline V gene data show CDR1 as SGHTA and CDR2 as FQGTGA. V lost 6 bases, J lost 1 base, and 1 base stayed unmatched. CDR3 size: 13 residues. CDR3 amino acids: CASRDRENTEAFF. Incomplete CDR3 DNA: TGTGCCAGCAGGGACAGGGAGAACACTGAA.

This clone occurred a few times. The DNA ends 3 residues before the CDR3 does, and the rest of the CDR3 is filled in from the germline J gene. This chain uses TRBV30 with TRBJ1-1; D remains unclear. This CDR3 contains 13 residues. The germline V and J ends were trimmed by 0 bases and 5 bases, with 10 bases remaining between them. Germline CDR1 reads GTSNPN; CDR2 reads SVGIG (reference sequence). The sequenced part of the CDR3 DNA is TGTGCCTGGAGTGTGCAGGCCCAGACTGAA. Translated: CAWSVQAQTE. The full CDR3 protein reads CAWSVQAQTEAFF.

This clone was recorded at least ten times. The read ends 3 residues shy of where the CDR3 ends; the end is completed using the germline J gene. V usage is TRBV5-1 and J usage is TRBJ2-3, with D uncertain. The CDR3 spans 13 residues. V lost 4 bases and J 5 bases, leaving 11 bases between the germline ends. Germline V lookup: CDR1 SGHRS, CDR2 YFSETQ. The CDR3 bases that were read are TGCGCCAGCAGCGTTAGACTCGTAGATACG. Translation: CASSVRLVDT. The entire CDR3 protein reads CASSVRLVDTQYF.

This clone is medium-sized in the sample. The read comes to an end 3 residues before the CDR3 does, leaving the germline J gene to fill in the end. The rearrangement joins TRBV12-5 to TRBJ2-5; D remains unclear. This CDR3 is 12 amino acids long. V lost 7 bases to trimming and J lost 5 bases, with 11 bases between them. CDR1 and CDR2 from the germline V gene are LGHNT and FRNRAP. The part of the CDR3 DNA that was read is TGTGCTAGTGCTAAGGGTGAGGAGACC. It yields the protein CASAKGEET. The full CDR3 sequence reads CASAKGEETQYF.

The table lists this clone with a few counts. The read ends 3 residues before the CDR3 terminus; that terminus is restored from the germline J gene. This rearrangement joins TRBV2 to TRBJ2-5; the D is unclear. This CDR3 has 15 residues. V was trimmed by 3 bases and J by 0 bases, leaving 11 bases between them. CDR1 and CDR2 from the germline V gene are SNHLY and FYNNEI. CDR3 loop: CASSEADWYQETQYF. CDR3 DNA (partial): TGTGCCAGCAGTGAGGCAGATTGGTACCAAGAGACC. Looking up the rest from reference TRBV2 and TRBJ2-5 gives the full variable domain: EPEVTQTPSHQVTQMGQEVILRCVPISNHLYFYWYRQILGQKVEFLVSFYNNEISEKSEIFDDQFSVERPDGSNFTLKIRSTKLEDSAMYFCASSEADWYQETQYFGPGTRLLVL.

This clone was seen a few times. The read stops 3 residues short of the end of the CDR3; the missing end is completed from the germline J gene. The rearrangement uses TRBV5-6 and TRBJ2-3, with 8 bases fitting TRBD2. The CDR3 is 15 amino acids. The germline gives CDR1 SGHDT, CDR2 YYEEEE. V shed 4 bases and J 3 bases; nucleotides not matched to a gene: 7. CDR3 loop: CASSPGASGTDTQYF. The DNA read from the CDR3 is TGTGCCAGCAGCCCCGGGGCTAGCGGGACAGATACG.

This clone was picked up many times. From the germline J gene comes the end of the CDR3, since the read stops 3 residues before it. The J gene is TRBJ1-6, the V gene TRBV30; D is perhaps TRBD1 (5 bases). Germline V gene lookup returns CDR1 GTSNPN and CDR2 SVGIG (reference sequence). The CDR3 contains 15 residues. Trimming left V 0 bases short and J 7 bases short, with 13 bases between. CDR3 in amino acids: CAWSVLAGRNSPLHF. CDR3 DNA (partial): TGTGCCTGGAGTGTACTGGCAGGGAGGAATTCACCC.

This clone has ten or more counts. The missing CDR3 end, 3 residues past where the read stops, is filled in from the germline J gene. V usage is TRBV18 and J usage is TRBJ2-7; D gene uncertain. V lost 5 bases to trimming and J lost 3 bases, with 5 bases between them. The CDR3 runs 11 residues. Germline V gene data show CDR1 as KGHSH and CDR2 as LQKENI. The chain's CDR3 is CASSSGYEQYF. Partial CDR3 DNA: TGTGCCAGCTCATCAGGCTACGAG.

Relative to its sample, this clone is medium-sized (0.01 to 0.1%). Read data end 3 residues before the CDR3 end; the end is taken from the germline J gene. This rearrangement joins TRBV5-1 to TRBJ2-2; D call uncertain. The CDR3 runs to 13 residues. From germline, CDR1 is SGHRS and CDR2 YFSETQ. The V gene lost 1 base and the J gene lost 7 bases, with 8 bases spanning the gap. Partial CDR3 DNA: TGCGCCAGCAGCTTGTATGCAGACGGGGAG. It is translated as CASSLYADGE. The full CDR3 protein reads CASSLYADGELFF.

Regarding this clone: The CDR3 end is not reached by the read, which stops 3 residues before it; the germline J gene fills it in. V gene TRBV20-1 combines with J gene TRBJ2-1; no firm D call. The CDR3 runs 12 residues. Trimming shortened V by 0 bases and J by 9 bases, and 9 bases separated the two germline ends. The V gene's germline CDR1 is DFQATT and CDR2 SNEGSKA (reference sequence). The CDR3 sequence is CSARDSGGEQFF. The CDR3 DNA, read in part, is TGCAGTGCTAGAGATTCGGGTGGTGAG.

Comments on this clone: The read ends 3 residues early relative to the CDR3; the germline J gene fills the gap. This chain joins TRBV29-1 and TRBJ1-5, with D hard to call. The CDR3 runs 10 residues. CDR1 SQVTM and CDR2 ANQGSEA come from the germline V gene. V was pared by 7 bases and J by 5 bases, with 6 bases between. The CDR3 DNA, read in part, is TGCAGCGCCTCTTATCAGCCC. It codes for CSASYQP. The complete CDR3 sequence is CSASYQPQHF.

This clone was detected ten times or more. The CDR3 is cut off 3 residues early in the read; its end comes from the germline J gene. The chain is built from TRBV18 and TRBJ2-1; a weak D match, TRBD2 (6 bases). The CDR3 runs 13 residues. The ends were cut back, 3 bases at V and 9 bases at J, with 12 bases in the middle. CDR1 and CDR2 (germline): KGHSH, LQKENI. The sequenced CDR3 bases are TGTGCCAGCTCACCGAACCAGGAGGGTGAG. Protein product: CASSPNQEGE. The whole CDR3 protein is CASSPNQEGEQFF. Filled out from reference TRBV18 and TRBJ2-1, the complete variable domain reads NAGVMQNPRHLVRRRGQEARLRCSPMKGHSHVYWYRQLPEEGLKFMVYLQKENIIDESGMPKERFSAEFPKEGPSILRIQQVVRGDSAAYFCASSPNQEGEQFFGPGTRLTVL.

At least ten counts were recorded for this clone. The read halts 3 residues ahead of the CDR3 end, with the missing end drawn from the germline J gene. V and J are TRBV6-1 and TRBJ2-3, with 13 bases matching TRBD2. The germline V gene has CDR1 MNHNS and CDR2 SASEGT. The CDR3 has 16 residues. With 4 bases clipped from V and 3 bases from J, the junction kept 4 bases outside the gene matches. CDR3 DNA (partial): TGTGCCAGCAGTGCCCGGACTAGCGGGAGAACAGATACG. Encoded protein: CASSARTSGRTDT. From start to end, the CDR3 is CASSARTSGRTDTQYF.

Only a few counts were recorded for this clone. Germline is not matched at one junction end, which may reflect a read error. The read gets to within 3 residues of the CDR3 end, and the germline J gene fills in the rest. The chain recombines TRBV7-7 with TRBJ2-7, with D unclear. CDR3 length equals 13 residues. Germline V gives CDR1 SSHAT, CDR2 FNYEAQ (reference sequence). CDR3 bases read: TGTGCTAGCAGCCCCCCAGGCGCCTACGAG. Translated: CASSPPGAYE. The full-length CDR3 reads as CASSPPGAYEQYF.

In the case of this clone: The read terminates 3 residues before the CDR3 end, so the remaining end is supplied by the germline J gene. This rearrangement joins TRBV7-3 to TRBJ2-3; D gene ambiguous. The V end lost 5 bases, the J end lost 4 bases, and 10 bases lay between the germline ends. Germline CDR1 SGHTA, CDR2 FQGTGA. CDR3 length: 13 amino acids. CDR3 sequence: CASSANVADTQYF. CDR3 DNA, as far as it was read: TGTGCCAGCAGCGCGAACGTGGCAGATACG.

Judged by abundance, this clone is medium-sized. The CDR3 goes on 3 residues after the read ends, and that part is filled in from the germline J gene. The rearrangement joins TRBV29-1 to TRBJ2-7; tentatively, D is TRBD2 (5 bases). CDR1 and CDR2 (germline): SQVTM, ANQGSEA. V lost 1 base and J lost 0, with 7 bases in between. The CDR3 runs 13 residues. The CDR3: CSVEGRGSYEQYF. The sequenced CDR3 bases are TGCAGCGTTGAAGGACGGGGCTCCTACGAG.

A remark on this clone: The CDR3 goes on 3 residues after the read ends, and that part is filled in from the germline J gene. The rearrangement uses TRBV19 and TRBJ2-2, with 9 bases lining up with TRBD2. The CDR3 covers 16 residues. The V gene end was trimmed by 2 bases and the J gene end by 4 bases; junction bases not matched to a gene: 5. Germline V CDR1 and CDR2: LNHDA, SQIVND (reference sequence). The CDR3 DNA, read in part, is TGTGCCAGTAGTATACCCAATAGCGGGAGCACCGGGGAG. Translation gives CASSIPNSGSTGE. The complete CDR3 protein is CASSIPNSGSTGELFF.

This clone was seen ten or more times. Sequencing ends 3 residues short of the CDR3 end; the germline J gene provides the rest. The chain recombines TRBV2 with TRBJ2-3, with a tentative D call TRBD1 (6 bases). Trimming shortened V by 9 bases and J by 1 base, and 11 bases separated the two germline ends. In germline, CDR1 is SNHLY, CDR2 FYNNEI. The CDR3 extends over 13 amino acids. The CDR3 DNA, read in part, is TGTGCCAGACAGGGCTTCGGCACAGATACG. As protein: CARQGFGTDT. In full, the CDR3 is CARQGFGTDTQYF.

This clone came up a few times. The CDR3 loop reads CASSPPGAGVGSYEQYF. CDR3 DNA, as far as it was read: TGTGCCAGCTCACCACCGGGGGCAGGGGTAGGTTCCTACGAG. J is TRBJ2-7 and V is TRBV18; tentatively, D is TRBD1 (6 bases). The read halts 3 residues ahead of the CDR3 end, with the missing end drawn from the germline J gene. The length of the CDR3 is 17 residues. The V end lost 0 bases, the J end lost 1 base, and 16 bases lay between the germline ends. CDR1 and CDR2 from the germline V gene are KGHSH and LQKENI.

This clone was observed a handful of times. The CDR3 extends 3 residues past the end of the read, so its final part is completed from the germline J gene. This rearrangement joins TRBV10-3 to TRBJ2-1; the match to TRBD2 covers 11 bases. V shed 4 bases, J shed 1 base, and the junction held 6 bases outside the gene matches. The CDR3 is 17 amino acids. Germline V gene sequence: CDR1 ENHRY, CDR2 SYGVKD. CDR3 bases read: TGTGCCATCAGTGCGTTGTCTAGCGGGAGGTCCTACAATGAG. This gives the protein CAISALSSGRSYNE. The CDR3 in full is CAISALSSGRSYNEQFF.

This clone was counted ten times or more. Sequencing ends 3 residues short of the CDR3 end; the germline J gene provides the rest. The gene calls are TRBV5-1 and TRBJ2-7; TRBD2 aligns across 14 bases. The germline CDR1 and CDR2 sequences are SGHRS and YFSETQ. Losses at the gene ends were 4 bases for V and 0 bases for J; bases not matched to a gene: 6. This CDR3 comprises 17 residues. The DNA read from the CDR3 is TGCGCCAGCAGCCTAGGGACTAGCGGGGGTAGCTCCTACGAG. Its translation is CASSLGTSGGSSYE. The full CDR3 protein is CASSLGTSGGSSYEQYF.

This clone has only a few counts. The read is 3 residues too short to cover the CDR3 end, so that end is filled in from the germline J gene. V gene TRBV5-1 combines with J gene TRBJ2-7; possibly TRBD1 for D (6 bases). The CDR3 loop spans 11 amino acids. The germline gives CDR1 SGHRS, CDR2 YFSETQ. V was shortened by 7 bases and J by 5 bases, with 10 bases between the two germline ends. CDR3 DNA, as far as it was read: TGCGCCAGCCGCAGGGGAGACGAG. Translation gives CASRRGDE. The CDR3 as a whole reads CASRRGDEQYF.

A few counts support this clone. The DNA ends 3 residues before the CDR3 does, and the rest of the CDR3 is filled in from the germline J gene. The chain carries TRBV2 and TRBJ2-3, with D maybe TRBD2 (5 bases). Germline CDR1 and CDR2: SNHLY and FYNNEI. The CDR3 covers 13 residues. Deletions cut 2 bases from V and 6 bases from J, with 9 bases between. The sequenced CDR3 bases are TGTGCCAGCAGTGAACTAGCCCAGGATACG. This encodes CASSELAQDT. The complete CDR3 reads CASSELAQDTQYF.

This clone is deemed medium-sized. The CDR3 goes on 3 residues after the read ends, and that part is filled in from the germline J gene. The chain has TRBV7-9 and TRBJ1-2; 9 bases line up with TRBD1. The germline gives CDR1 SEHNR, CDR2 FQNEAQ (reference sequence). J was trimmed by 6 bases and V by 6 bases; bases with no gene match: 5. The CDR3 has 13 amino acids. The CDR3: CASSWTGVDGYTF. CDR3 DNA, as far as it was read: TGTGCCAGCAGTTGGACAGGGGTGGATGGC.

In this sample, this clone turned up many times. The read falls 3 residues short of the CDR3 end, and the missing part is taken from the germline J gene. The chain has TRBV11-2 and TRBJ1-5, with D maybe TRBD1 (6 bases). This CDR3 is built from 13 residues. Trimming took 5 bases from V and 4 from J, leaving 9 bases between them. Per germline, CDR1 SGHAT and CDR2 FQNNGV. The CDR3 sequence: CASSIRGNQPQHF. Incomplete CDR3 DNA: TGTGCCAGCAGCATCAGGGGAAATCAGCCC.

This clone occurred a few times. The observed sequence ends 3 residues before the CDR3 terminus, with the missing tail filled in from the germline J gene. The chain is built from TRBV6-2 or TRBV6-3 and TRBJ2-5; TRBD2 aligns across 11 bases. CDR3 length equals 16 residues. The germline CDR1 and CDR2 sequences are MNHEY and SVGEGT. V shed 6 bases and J 5 bases; nucleotides not matched to a gene: 11. The DNA read from the CDR3 is TGTGCCAGCAGCCATACTAGCGGGAGAGGCGGCGAGACC. This codes for CASSHTSGRGGET. The CDR3 as a whole reads CASSHTSGRGGETQYF.

With respect to this clone: Read data end 3 residues before the CDR3 end; the end is taken from the germline J gene. This chain joins TRBV20-1 and TRBJ2-7; the match to TRBD2 covers 12 bases. V dropped 2 bases and J dropped 6; count of bases not matched to a gene: 17. The germline V gene has CDR1 DFQATT and CDR2 SNEGSKA (reference sequence). This CDR3 has 18 residues. CDR3 amino acids: CSARTGLAGPIPLPEQYF. The CDR3 bases that were read are TGCAGTGCTAGAACCGGACTAGCGGGGCCTATACCGCTCCCCGAG.

This clone appeared a few times. The read is 3 residues too short to cover the CDR3 end, so that end is filled in from the germline J gene. The chain is built from TRBV18 and TRBJ1-5; a possible D gene is TRBD1 (5 bases). CDR1 is KGHSH, CDR2 LQKENI, per germline. The germline V and J ends were trimmed by 3 bases and 7 bases, with 13 bases remaining between them. This CDR3 is built from 14 residues. This chain's CDR3 is CASSPSGTGQPQHF. CDR3 bases read: TGTGCCAGCTCACCCAGCGGGACTGGGCAGCCC.

A word on this clone: The DNA ends 3 residues before the CDR3 does, and the rest of the CDR3 is filled in from the germline J gene. V and J are TRBV19 and TRBJ1-2; D is possibly TRBD1 (6 bases). The germline gives CDR1 LNHDA, CDR2 SQIVND (reference sequence). Trimming pared 10 bases from V and 7 bases from J, leaving 19 bases between. This CDR3 region has 13 residues. CDR3 in amino acids: CATMPGTKAGYTF. The CDR3 bases that were read are TGTGCCACCATGCCCGGGACAAAGGCTGGC.

In its sample, this clone was seen many times. The DNA ends 3 residues before the CDR3 does, and the rest of the CDR3 is filled in from the germline J gene. The chain is built from TRBV18 and TRBJ2-1; TRBD1 aligns across 9 bases. The J segment lost 7 bases and the V segment lost 2 bases, leaving 3 bases of the junction unmatched. The CDR3 contains 14 residues. Per germline, CDR1 KGHSH and CDR2 LQKENI. Here the CDR3 reads CASSPDGTGNEQFF. CDR3 bases read: TGTGCCAGCTCACCAGACGGGACAGGGAATGAG.